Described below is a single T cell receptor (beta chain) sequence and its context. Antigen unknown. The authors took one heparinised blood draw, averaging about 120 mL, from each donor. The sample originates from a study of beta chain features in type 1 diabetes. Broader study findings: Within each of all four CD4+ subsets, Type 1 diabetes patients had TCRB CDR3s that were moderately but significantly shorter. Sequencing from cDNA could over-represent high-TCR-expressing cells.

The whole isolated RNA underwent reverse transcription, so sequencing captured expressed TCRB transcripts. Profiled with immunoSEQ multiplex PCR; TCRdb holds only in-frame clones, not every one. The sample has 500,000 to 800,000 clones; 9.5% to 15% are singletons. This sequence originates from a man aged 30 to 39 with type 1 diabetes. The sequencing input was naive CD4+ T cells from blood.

In DNA, the CDR3 is TGCAGTGCTCCAGTGTTCTACGAGCAGTACTTC. It is translated as CSAPVFYEQYF. This chain joins TRBV20-1 and TRBJ2-7; D remains ambiguous. Deletions cut 5 bases from V and 3 bases from J, with 8 bases between. The CDR3 extends over 11 amino acids. Germline CDR1 DFQATT, CDR2 SNEGSKA (reference sequence).